A selection of T cell receptor beta chains follows, all from one sample in a study of cytomegalovirus exposure and HLA in healthy donors. Only in-frame clones appear in the TCRdb table, and some are missing; sequencing was by immunoSEQ multiplex PCR. The repertoire holds some 210,000 clones, with over 80% as singletons. The source material was PBMCs. These receptors originate from a woman aged 18-29 years in good health and CMV-seronegative. The CDR3 runs from the conserved cysteine through the conserved F or W. D genes are given only for firm matches. The listing skips clone size in some rows; elsewhere it reads once, few, many or a size class.

clone size,J gene,V gene,D gene,CDR3 DNA,CDR3 protein
once,TRBJ1-3,TRBV6-1,TRBD1,TGTGCCAGCAGCCAGGGACAGGACTCTGGAAACACCATATATTTT,CASSQGQDSGNTIYF
NA,TRBJ2-2,TRBV9,NA,TGTGCCAGCAGCGTTTGGGGAGACGGGGAGCTGTTTTTT,CASSVWGDGELFF
NA,TRBJ1-1,TRBV29-1,NA,TGCAGCGTTGCTAGGGCCAGGGACACTGAAGCTTTCTTT,CSVARARDTEAFF
NA,TRBJ2-1,TRBV30,TRBD2,TGTGCCTGGAGGACTAGCGGAGCATACAATGAGCAGTTCTTC,CAWRTSGAYNEQFF
NA,TRBJ2-5,TRBV5-1,TRBD2,TGCGCCAGCAGCTTGGAAATAGCGGGGCTAGAGACCCAGTACTTC,CASSLEIAGLETQYF
few,TRBJ1-5,TRBV30,NA,TGTGCCTGGAGTGTCGGTGAAAATCAGCCCCAGCATTTT,CAWSVGENQPQHF
NA,TRBJ2-2,TRBV7-3,NA,TGTGCCAGCAGCCCTCGGGGAGTAGGAGCCGGGGAGCTGTTTTTT,CASSPRGVGAGELFF
NA,TRBJ2-3,TRBV7-3,TRBD1,TGTGCCAGCAGCCCAGACAGGGGGCTCAGCACAGATACGCAGTATTTT,CASSPDRGLSTDTQYF
few,TRBJ1-2,TRBV5-6,NA,TGTGCCAGCAGCAGCGACAGGCGCGGCTACACCTTC,CASSSDRRGYTF
NA,TRBJ1-5,TRBV5-1,NA,TGCGCCAGCAGCTTGGGGGACCGACGGAATCAGCCCCAGCATTTT,CASSLGDRRNQPQHF
NA,TRBJ2-2,TRBV9,TRBD1,TGTGCCAGCAGGGATGACAGGGGGATCGGGGAGCTGTTTTTT,CASRDDRGIGELFF
NA,TRBJ2-7,TRBV5-1,NA,TGCGCCAGCAGCTTGGAGGGCGGCTACGAGCAGTACTTC,CASSLEGGYEQYF
NA,TRBJ1-5,TRBV27,NA,TGTGCGACCCGCCCGACAACAAGAAATCAGCCCCAGCATTTT,CATRPTTRNQPQHF
NA,TRBJ2-7,TRBV4-1,TRBD1,TGCGCCAGCAGCCAAGTTATAAGGGACAGGCGCTCCTACGAGCAGTACTTC,CASSQVIRDRRSYEQYF
NA,TRBJ1-5,TRBV19,NA,TGTGCCAGTAGTGCCGACAGGCCCCCCCAGCCCCAGCATTTT,CASSADRPPQPQHF
NA,TRBJ2-5,TRBV29-1,NA,TGCAGCGTGGCACAGGGACAAGAGACCCAGTACTTC,CSVAQGQETQYF
NA,TRBJ2-1,TRBV5-1,NA,TGCGCCAGCAGCTTGAGGGCGGGCTACAATGAGCAGTTCTTC,CASSLRAGYNEQFF
NA,TRBJ2-7,TRBV6-1,NA,TGTGCCAGCAGTGAGGCTGGCTATTACGAGCAGTACTTC,CASSEAGYYEQYF
NA,TRBJ1-5,TRBV7-2,NA,TGTGCCAGCAGCTTTGCCAGGAATCAGCCCCAGCATTTT,CASSFARNQPQHF
NA,TRBJ1-4,TRBV5-1,NA,TGCGCCAGCAGCCCCCCACGGGGAGCCCATTTT,CASSPPRGAHF
NA,TRBJ1-2,TRBV10-3,NA,TGTGCCATCACCGGGACCCTAAACTATGGCTACACCTTC,CAITGTLNYGYTF
NA,TRBJ1-2,TRBV11-1,NA,TGTGCCAGCAGCTCTTTAGGGACCCACCCGGGGCACTATGGCTACACCTTC,CASSSLGTHPGHYGYTF
NA,TRBJ1-4,TRBV27,NA,TGTGCCAGCAGCCGAGGGACGGCCACTAATGAAAAACTGTTTTTT,CASSRGTATNEKLFF
NA,TRBJ1-1,TRBV5-1,NA,TGCGCCAGCAGCCGGGACGGAATGAACACTGAAGCTTTCTTT,CASSRDGMNTEAFF